The clone carrying this TCR beta chain has a count of ten or more. Antigen specificity is unknown. This record comes from a study of blood T cells in healthy people across ages. Study-wide points: Unsorted PBMCs ruled out conclusive naive versus antigen-experienced comparison.

The use of a sample-barcoded 5' primer and a J-beta primer mix characterized a second PCR of about 7 to 12 cycles. Each cDNA molecule received a tag from a template-switch adaptor that had 12 random nucleotides. TCRdb recomputed calls from the 5' RACE reads with MiXCR, one row per CDR3 protein. The table includes approximately 810,000 distinct CDR3 sequences, 25% to 30% detected once. V was clipped by 6 bases and J by 11 bases, with 16 bases between them. From germline, CDR1 is LGHDT and CDR2 YNNKEL (reference sequence). The CDR3 runs to 12 residues. There were healthy Caucasian individuals from Russia, aged about 6 to 95, serving as donors. At least 7 million PBMCs were isolated per sample.

This receptor was identified in a woman older than 75 in good health. The chain links TRBV3-1 to TRBJ1-1; D unresolved. Sequencing was done on a sample of blood. For the CDR3, the DNA is TGTGCCAGCAGGCTGGCCGGGAAGAGCGCTTTCTTT. It specifies CASRLAGKSAFF.